This T cell receptor (beta chain) was recovered during a study of T-cell memory formation after mild COVID-19. Study-level results: Mostly located in CM and EM were contracting CD4+ clones, with contracting CD8+ clones located in EMRA.

Germline assignment: CDR1 SGDLS and CDR2 YYNGEE. The V end lost 5 bases, the J end lost 1 base, and 9 bases lay between the germline ends. The CDR3 length is 13 residues. Using constant-segment primers, 5'RACE produced TCR alpha and TCR beta cDNA libraries carrying sample barcodes and UMIs. A single record per CDR3 protein comes from TCRdb applying MiXCR to the 5' RACE reads. The sample holds approximately 570,000 distinct CDR3 sequences, roughly 17% seen once. Worth noting for this clonotype: Its target is unknown.

Sequencing input: PBMCs or a T cell subset sorted from them (not recorded which). This TCR was recovered from an adult woman who had mild COVID-19 (a few samples of this study predate the infection). Cell type and time point are not known. This chain links TRBV9 with TRBJ1-2, with unresolved D. CDR3 in DNA: TGTGCCAGCAGTCGAGACAATAACTATGGCTACACCTTC. It specifies CASSRDNNYGYTF. Filled out from reference TRBV9 and TRBJ1-2, the complete variable domain reads DSGVTQTPKHLITATGQRVTLRCSPRSGDLSVYWYQQSLDQGLQFLIQYYNGEERAKGNILERFSAQQFPDLHSELNLSSLELGDSALYFCASSRDNNYGYTFGSGTRLTVV.